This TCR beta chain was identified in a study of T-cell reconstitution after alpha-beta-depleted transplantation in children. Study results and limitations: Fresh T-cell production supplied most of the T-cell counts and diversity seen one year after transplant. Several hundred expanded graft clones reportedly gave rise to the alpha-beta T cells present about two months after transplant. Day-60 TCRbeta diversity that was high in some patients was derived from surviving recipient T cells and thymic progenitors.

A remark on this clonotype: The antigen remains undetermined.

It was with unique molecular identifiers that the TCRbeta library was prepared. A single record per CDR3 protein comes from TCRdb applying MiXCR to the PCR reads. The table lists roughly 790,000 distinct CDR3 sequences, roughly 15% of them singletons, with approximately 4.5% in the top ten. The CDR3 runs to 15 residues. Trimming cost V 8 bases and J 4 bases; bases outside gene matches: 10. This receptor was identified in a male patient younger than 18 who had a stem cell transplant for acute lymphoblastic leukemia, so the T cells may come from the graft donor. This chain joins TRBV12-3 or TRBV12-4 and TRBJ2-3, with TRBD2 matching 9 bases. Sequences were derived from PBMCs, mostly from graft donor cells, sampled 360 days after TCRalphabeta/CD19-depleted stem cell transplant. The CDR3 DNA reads TGTGCCAGCGGGGTAGCGGGAGAAGGGGCAGATACGCAGTATTTT. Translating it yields CASGVAGEGADTQYF.